These 8 T cell receptor beta chains were all obtained from the same sample, sequenced in a study of technical replicates of blood from a handful of donors. This table comes from immunoSEQ multiplex PCR, and its TCRdb copy is limited to in-frame clones, with some not included. Among roughly 92,000 clones listed, around 96% were seen once. Sequencing used T cells isolated from PBMCs. All receptors come from a human donor in good health.

The chain recombines TRBV6-5 with TRBJ1-1; the D is unclear. Germline assignment: CDR1 MNHEY and CDR2 SVGAGI. The germline V and J ends were trimmed by 0 bases and 4 bases, with 12 bases remaining between them. The CDR3 totals 15 residues. This CDR3 is CASSYSYTGGTEAFF. The CDR3 nucleotides read TGTGCCAGCAGTTACTCCTACACGGGAGGCACTGAAGCTTTCTTT.

CDR3 sequence: CASSLFSSDTQYF. The CDR3 bases are TGTGCCAGCAGTTTATTCAGTTCAGATACGCAGTATTTT. The rearrangement links TRBV27 to TRBJ2-3; unclear D gene. V shed 1 base and J shed 4 bases, with 6 bases lying between them. The CDR3 is 13 residues long. Germline CDR1 reads MNHEY; CDR2 reads SMNVEV (reference sequence).

This chain joins TRBV29-1 and TRBJ1-1, with D perhaps TRBD1 (5 bases). CDR3 size: 12 residues. CDR1 is SQVTM and CDR2 is ANQGSEA in the germline V gene. V lost 8 bases and J 9 bases, leaving 19 bases between the germline ends. CDR3 sequence: CSTNEQDLKAFF. CDR3 DNA: TGCAGCACTAATGAACAGGATCTAAAAGCTTTCTTT. The whole variable domain, filled in from reference TRBV29-1 and TRBJ1-1, reads SAVISQKPSRDICQRGTSLTIQCQVDSQVTMMFWYRQQPGQSLTLIATANQGSEATYESGFVIDKFPISRPNLTFSTLTVSNMSPEDSSIYLCSTNEQDLKAFFGQGTRLTVV.

The rearrangement links TRBV7-2 to TRBJ1-1; a weak D match, TRBD1 (5 bases). CDR3 length: 15 residues. V was trimmed by 4 bases and J by 0 bases, leaving 12 bases between them. The V gene's germline CDR1 is SGHTA and CDR2 FQGNSA. The CDR3: CASSSVAGLNTEAFF. The CDR3 DNA reads as TGTGCCAGCAGCTCAGTAGCAGGGCTGAACACTGAAGCTTTCTTT. Based on the CDR3 plus reference TRBV7-2 and TRBJ1-1, the full variable domain is GAGVSQSPSNKVTEKGKDVELRCDPISGHTALYWYRQSLGQGLEFLIYFQGNSAPDKSGLPSDRFSAERTGGSVSTLTIQRTQQEDSAVYLCASSSVAGLNTEAFFGQGTRLTVV.

The J gene is TRBJ2-3, the V gene TRBV27, with 11 bases that match TRBD2. J was trimmed by 4 bases and V by 7 bases; bases with no gene match: 13. CDR1 MNHEY and CDR2 SMNVEV come from the germline V gene (reference sequence). CDR3 length equals 17 residues. Written as DNA, the CDR3 is TGTGCCAGCAACCGTATTGTAGCGGGAGGGTTCGCAGATACGCAGTATTTT. Amino acids: CASNRIVAGGFADTQYF.

The chain joins TRBV7-3 to TRBJ1-1, with D unclear. Germline V gene data show CDR1 as SGHTA and CDR2 as FQGTGA. The ends were cut back, 5 bases at V and 8 bases at J, with 12 bases in the middle. The CDR3 runs 12 residues. The CDR3 nucleotides read TGTGCCAGCAGCCCACGATCCGGGGAAGCTTTCTTT. It codes for CASSPRSGEAFF.

The V and J genes are TRBV18 and TRBJ2-5; D is ambiguous. V lost 4 bases and J 5 bases, leaving 11 bases between the germline ends. CDR1 and CDR2 (germline): KGHSH, LQKENI. The CDR3 has 13 amino acids. This CDR3 is CASSLDSGETQYF. DNA of the CDR3: TGTGCCAGCTCACTCGACTCTGGGGAGACCCAGTACTTC. Full variable domain (missing parts from reference TRBV18 and TRBJ2-5): NAGVMQNPRHLVRRRGQEARLRCSPMKGHSHVYWYRQLPEEGLKFMVYLQKENIIDESGMPKERFSAEFPKEGPSILRIQQVVRGDSAAYFCASSLDSGETQYFGPGTRLLVL.

V usage is TRBV5-1 and J usage is TRBJ2-7, with unresolved D. The germline V gene encodes CDR1 SGHRS and CDR2 YFSETQ. The CDR3 length is 15 residues. Trimming stripped 0 bases from V and 0 bases from J, with 10 bases between. CDR3 region: CASSLAEESSYEQYF. Here the CDR3 DNA reads TGCGCCAGCAGCTTGGCTGAGGAAAGCTCCTACGAGCAGTACTTC.